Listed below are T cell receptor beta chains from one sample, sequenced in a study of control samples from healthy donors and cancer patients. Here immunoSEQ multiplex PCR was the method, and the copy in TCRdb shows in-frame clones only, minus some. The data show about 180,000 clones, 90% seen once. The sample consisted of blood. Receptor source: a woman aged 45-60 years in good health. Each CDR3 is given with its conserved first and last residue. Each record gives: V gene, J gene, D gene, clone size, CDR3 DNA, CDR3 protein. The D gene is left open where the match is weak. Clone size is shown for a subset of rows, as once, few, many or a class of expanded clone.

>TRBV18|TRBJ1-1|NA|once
TGTGCCAGCTCGCGACAAATCGGGGACACTGAAGCTTTCTTT
CASSRQIGDTEAFF
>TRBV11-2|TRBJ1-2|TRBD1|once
TGTGCCAGCAGCTTGGGGACAGGGGACGGCTACACCTTC
CASSLGTGDGYTF
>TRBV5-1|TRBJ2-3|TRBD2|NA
TGCGCCAGCAGCTTGGACCCTAGCGGGGGTGGCACAGATACGCAGTATTTT
CASSLDPSGGGTDTQYF
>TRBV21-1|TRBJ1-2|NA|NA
TGTGCCAGCAGACAGGGAGTAAACTATGGCTACACCTTC
CASRQGVNYGYTF
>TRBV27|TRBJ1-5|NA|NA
TGTGCCAGCAGTTTTATGGGGGATCAGCCCCAGCATTTT
CASSFMGDQPQHF
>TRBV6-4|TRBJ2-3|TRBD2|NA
TGTGCCAGCAGAGCTAGCGGGGTCACAGATACGCAGTATTTT
CASRASGVTDTQYF
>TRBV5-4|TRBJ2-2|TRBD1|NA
TGTGCCAGCAAAAGACAGGGCCTGAACACCGGGGAGCTGTTTTTT
CASKRQGLNTGELFF
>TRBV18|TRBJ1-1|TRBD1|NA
TGTGCCAGCTCGCGGGACAGGGCAGGAACTGAAGCTTTCTTT
CASSRDRAGTEAFF
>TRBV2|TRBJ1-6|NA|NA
TGTGCCAGCAGTGGCGACTTTACCTTTTCACCCCTCCACTTT
CASSGDFTFSPLHF
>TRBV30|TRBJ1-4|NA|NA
TGTGCCTGGAGTGGAGGGAAACAAGCAACTAATGAAAAACTGTTTTTT
CAWSGGKQATNEKLFF
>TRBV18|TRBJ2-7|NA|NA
TGTGCCAGCTCACCACCCCTGCCGGGGTCCGAGCAGTACTTC
CASSPPLPGSEQYF
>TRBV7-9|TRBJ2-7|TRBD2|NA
TGTGCCAGCAGCTTGTTCGGGGAGCTAGCGGGAGTTCTGGACGAGCAGTACTTC
CASSLFGELAGVLDEQYF
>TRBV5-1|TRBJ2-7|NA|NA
TGCGCCAGCAGCTTGGATTCAGGGAGCTCCTACGAGCAGTACTTC
CASSLDSGSSYEQYF
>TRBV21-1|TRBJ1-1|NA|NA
TGTGCCAGCAGCAATAGCGTCTCAGGCGGTCGGGGCACTGAAGCTTTCTTT
CASSNSVSGGRGTEAFF
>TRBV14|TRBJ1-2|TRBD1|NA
TGTGCCAGCAGCAGACAGGGGGCTAGCTATGGCTACACCTTC
CASSRQGASYGYTF
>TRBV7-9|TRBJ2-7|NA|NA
TGTGCCAGCAGCGGGAGAGGCGAGCAGTACTTC
CASSGRGEQYF
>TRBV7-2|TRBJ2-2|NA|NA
TGTGCCAGCAGCTCTTACAGCACCGGGGAGCTGTTTTTT
CASSSYSTGELFF
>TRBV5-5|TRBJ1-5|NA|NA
TGTGCCAGCAGGTTAAAACCGGGACTCCTATGGGATAGCAATCAGCCCCAGCATTTT
CASRLKPGLLWDSNQPQHF
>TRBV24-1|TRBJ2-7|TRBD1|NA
TGTGCCACCAGTGGGGACAGGGGAATGGAGCAGTACTTC
CATSGDRGMEQYF
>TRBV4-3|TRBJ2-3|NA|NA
TGCGCCAGCAGCCAAGTAGTGGGCCCCATAGATACGCAGTATTTT
CASSQVVGPIDTQYF
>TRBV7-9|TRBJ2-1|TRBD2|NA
TGTGCCAGCACCCCTAGCGGGGTCAATGAGCAGTTCTTC
CASTPSGVNEQFF
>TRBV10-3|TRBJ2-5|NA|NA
TGTGCCATCAGTGAGTCGGGGAGCCAAGAGACCCAGTACTTC
CAISESGSQETQYF
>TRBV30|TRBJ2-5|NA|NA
TGTGCCTGGAGTGTAGGGGTCCCCCGGGACCAGTACTTC
CAWSVGVPRDQYF
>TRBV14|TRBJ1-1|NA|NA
TGTGCCAGCAGCCAACGAGGGGTTGGTGAAGCTTTCTTT
CASSQRGVGEAFF
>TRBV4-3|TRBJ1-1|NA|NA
TGCGCCAGCAGCCTAAACCCCCTGACAGCAGACACTGAAGCTTTCTTT
CASSLNPLTADTEAFF
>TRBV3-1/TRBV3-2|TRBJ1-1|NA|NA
TGTGCCAGCAGCCAGAGGGGAGGATTGAACACTGAAGCTTTCTTT
CASSQRGGLNTEAFF
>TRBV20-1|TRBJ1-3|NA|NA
TGCAGTGCTTGGTTTGGAAACACCATATATTTT
CSAWFGNTIYF
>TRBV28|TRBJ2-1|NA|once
TGTGCCAGCTACCTCGGGGTGGGAGACAATGAGCAGTTCTTC
CASYLGVGDNEQFF
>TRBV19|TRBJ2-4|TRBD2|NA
TGTGCCAGTAGTATAGGTACGGGGGGCATTCAGTACTTC
CASSIGTGGIQYF
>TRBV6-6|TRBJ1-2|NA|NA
TGTGCCAGCAGTGTGCAGGGAAACTATGGCTACACCTTC
CASSVQGNYGYTF
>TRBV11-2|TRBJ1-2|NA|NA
TGTGCCAGCAGCTCTAACTCTCAGGGTATCGGTGGCTACACCTTC
CASSSNSQGIGGYTF
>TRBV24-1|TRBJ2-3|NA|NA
TGTGCCACCAGTGCGCACCTTCGGGGAGATACGCAGTATTTT
CATSAHLRGDTQYF
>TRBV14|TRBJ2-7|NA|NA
TGTGCCAGCAGCAGGGCCCCATTGGACGAGCAGTACTTC
CASSRAPLDEQYF
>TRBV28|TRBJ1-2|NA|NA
TGTGCCAGCAGTGCTACCGGGACCTACTATGGCTACACCTTC
CASSATGTYYGYTF
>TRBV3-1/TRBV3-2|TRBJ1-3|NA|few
TGTGCCAGCAGCCAACGTCCCGGGACTACAAAGGGAGGAAACACCATATATTTT
CASSQRPGTTKGGNTIYF
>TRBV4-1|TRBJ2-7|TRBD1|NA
TGCGCCAGCAGCCAAGGGGGTCCGGGACAGGGTTACTACGAGCAGTACTTC
CASSQGGPGQGYYEQYF
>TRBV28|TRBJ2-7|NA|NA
TGTGCCAGCAGTCCCAGCGTCTCCTACGAGCAGTACTTC
CASSPSVSYEQYF
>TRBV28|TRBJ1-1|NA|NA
TGTGCCAGCAGTACTACTTCAGGGGTGAGGACTGAAGCTTTCTTT
CASSTTSGVRTEAFF
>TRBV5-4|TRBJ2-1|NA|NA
TGTGCCAGCAGCCCGCCGGGCTCCTACAATGAGCAGTTCTTC
CASSPPGSYNEQFF
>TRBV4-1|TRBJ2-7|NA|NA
TGCGCCAGCAGCCTAGGAGCGGGGACAGCCTCCTACGAGCAGTACTTC
CASSLGAGTASYEQYF
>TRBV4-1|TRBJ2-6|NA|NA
TGCGCCAGCAGGGCCCACGAACTAGATATCCTCTCTGGGGCCAACGTCCTGACTTTC
CASRAHELDILSGANVLTF